This note documents a single T cell receptor (beta chain) sequence. The data were taken from a study of T cell repertoires in cytomegalovirus infection. Germline V gene data show CDR1 as LNHDA and CDR2 as SQIVND (reference sequence). V was clipped by 6 bases and J by 6 bases; unmatched bases: 11. The CDR3 is 17 amino acids. One entry per CDR3 protein, called by TCRdb with MiXCR from the reads. The sample has 450,000 to 650,000 distinct CDR3 sequences, 26% seen once. The receptor was derived from a human donor in good health (CMV status not recorded). Some clones in this sample may be carry-over from other donors' samples. The sample taken for sequencing was PBMCs. V is TRBV19 and J is TRBJ2-2; 12 nucleotides agree with TRBD2. The CDR3 sequence: CASRILAGGTKSGELFF. The DNA for the CDR3 is TGTGCCAGTAGAATTCTAGCGGGGGGGACCAAATCCGGGGAGCTGTTTTTT. The whole variable domain, filled in from reference TRBV19 and TRBJ2-2, reads DGGITQSPKYLFRKEGQNVTLSCEQNLNHDAMYWYRQDPGQGLRLIYYSQIVNDFQKGDIAEGYSVSREKKESFPLTVTSAQKNPTAFYLCASRILAGGTKSGELFFGEGSRLTVL.